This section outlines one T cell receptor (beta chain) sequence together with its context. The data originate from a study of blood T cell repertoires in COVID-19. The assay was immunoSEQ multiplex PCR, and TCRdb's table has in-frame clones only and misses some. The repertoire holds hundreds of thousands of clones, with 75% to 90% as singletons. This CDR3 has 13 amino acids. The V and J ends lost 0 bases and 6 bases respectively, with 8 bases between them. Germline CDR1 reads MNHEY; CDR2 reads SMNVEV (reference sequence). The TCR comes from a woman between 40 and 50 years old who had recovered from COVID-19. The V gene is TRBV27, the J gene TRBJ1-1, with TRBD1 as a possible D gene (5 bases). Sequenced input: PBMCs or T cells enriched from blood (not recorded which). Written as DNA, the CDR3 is TGTGCCAGCAGTTTATCTAGGGGCGCTGAAGCTTTCTTT. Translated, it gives CASSLSRGAEAFF.